This T cell receptor beta chain was sequenced in a study of cytomegalovirus exposure and HLA in healthy donors (dated by TCRdb to about 2017). Concerning the study at large: An earlier analysis of approximately 600 of the donors reported more than 250 Gb of sequence data and 100 million to 140 million unique TCR beta sequences from 150 million to 200 million T cells. To decide whether each TCR beta V gene segment behaved as functional or pseudogenic, an earlier analysis of some 600 of the donors relied on high-throughput TCR beta sequencing. Among the roughly 410 genotyped donors, 81% belonged to the genetic ancestry cluster associated with self-reported Caucasian donors. A later analysis re-analyzed previously published TCR beta repertoires from 650 to 800 donors and added high-resolution HLA genotyping to study TCR occurrence patterns. High-throughput TCR immunosequencing, statistical association of individual TCRs with disease status, and machine learning were combined to predict cytomegalovirus infection status. The number of typed donors differed by locus: roughly 620-630 for A, B, C, DRB1 and DQB1; roughly 510 for DQA1; around 610 for DPA1; and about 450 for DPB1. Roughly 310 gigabases of sequencing data and tens of millions of unique TCR sequences were included in an early release covering roughly 700 HLA-typed donors. Rather than using new phenotypic data, the later analysis identified candidate immune exposures from TCR beta sequences and from how often those sequences occurred across donors. Every repertoire in the discovery cohort had been generated on one and the same sequencing platform. Among 300 to 500 genotyped donors of the cohort, an average of around 250,000 unique TCR beta nucleotide sequences was sequenced per donor, of which about 19% were non-productive. Both class I and class II loci were covered by HLA typing, at four-digit resolution. Genome-wide SNP genotypes for about 65% of the roughly 670 donors were used in a later genetic analysis, which treated that subset as a discovery cohort. A separate validation cohort of approximately 130 different subjects was used in addition to the approximately 610-subject first cohort. Alongside the repertoire data, information on donor age, sex, ethnicity and CMV serostatus was compiled. The study aimed to test whether cataloging public T cell receptors could reveal signatures of past pathogen exposure. The study profiled the T cell repertoires of approximately 700 subjects by immunosequencing and related them to cytomegalovirus serostatus. A few DR-DQ haplotypes were treated as single units for association and clustering because of strong linkage in the cohort. General conclusions and limits of the study: Because the 87-base-pair reads could not distinguish some IMGT-functional V segments, including TRBV6-2 and TRBV6-3, those segments were excluded. At a false discovery rate of 0.05, a later analysis linked 16,951 TCR beta sequences to specific HLA alleles. In vitro tests confirmed that a few of the cytomegalovirus-associated TCR beta chains recognize cytomegalovirus antigens. The only immune exposure information available for the cohort was CMV serostatus. Because some donors lacked HLA typing at each locus, the association tests relied only on the typed subset. Presence/absence analyses assumed roughly uniform sequencing depth across donors, an assumption that may not hold. In a later analysis, TCR association rates were found to vary across HLA loci, with the most associated TCRs seen for DRB1 alleles and the fewest for HLA-C alleles. Because counts were too low, about 15 rarely observed V segments, including chromosome 9 orphons, were left out of the earlier analysis of 587 of the donors. A cluster of highly shared sequence variants was judged likely to be a technical artifact of the sequencing pipeline. In an earlier analysis of some 500 of the donors, most TCR beta V segments were observed in productive rearrangements about 87% or about 30% of the time, broadly matching IMGT annotations. This cohort had only TCR beta chains sequenced, and the lack of alpha or paired-chain data limited which features could be detected. Most TCR sequences were seen in very few donors, while some public TCRs were found in many individuals. The study listed 150 to 200 TCR beta chains as associated with cytomegalovirus. In a later genetic analysis, a missense DCLRE1C variant was associated with V-gene and J-gene trimming of TCR beta chains, and the association was replicated in an independent cohort. Strong co-occurrence of HLA alleles, especially DR and DQ, made assigning TCR associations to individual alleles difficult. A later genetic analysis reported fewer N-insertions in productive TCRs among donors in an Asian-associated ancestry cluster than the roughly 720-donor mean. A further reported finding was that TCR beta sequences accurately predicted the HLA-A and HLA-B alleles for most subjects in the first cohort. The classifier was reported to diagnose cytomegalovirus status with high specificity and sensitivity in both the original cohort and the validation cohort. Several of the top co-occurrence clusters appeared to be linked to parvovirus B19, influenza, CMV and Epstein-Barr virus, according to a later analysis. In a later analysis, HLA-associated TCR beta chains showed more clonal expansion and lower generation probabilities than non-associated chains that were equally common. According to a later analysis, most CMV-associated TCR beta chains appeared to be HLA-restricted, and the HLA associations seemed to be driven largely by CMV exposure. Linkage disequilibrium might explain the correlated functional status among segregating V segments, but an unknown experimental factor could not be ruled out. The authors suggested that the approach could potentially be extended to other disease states and immunological phenotypes.

Between the V and J ends, shortened by 3 bases and 4 bases respectively, the junction contains 8 bases. Counted from cysteine to phenylalanine, this CDR3 has 13 amino acids. The retained sequence is limited to the CDR3, 39 bases, with the frame set at the first base. Per the germline V gene, SGHTA is the CDR1 and FQGTGA is the CDR2. As to this clone: Its antigen is still unknown. One base away there is no much larger clone; base qualities are not given.

The cohort comprised fewer than 750 healthy bone marrow donors. All cohort members were sampled while nominally healthy, although unrecorded immune exposures were likely present. The donor tested CMV seronegative, placing the donor among the 300 to 450 seronegative members of the cohort. A peripheral blood sample was collected from each donor, and TCR beta sequencing was performed on peripheral blood mononuclear cells. The Qiagen DNeasy Blood Extraction Kit was used to extract genomic DNA from the blood cell samples. The library was built by means of the immunoSEQ multiplex PCR assay. For the multiplex PCR, a mixture combining 60 forward primers for TCR Vbeta segments and 13 reverse primers for TCR Jbeta segments was used. Amplification of the CDR3 region of rearranged TCR beta genes was performed with a multiplex PCR assay on genomic DNA. The amplified TCR beta libraries were sequenced on the Illumina HiSeq System as 87-base-pair reads. The authors' pipeline ran thus. In a later analysis, approximately 74 million unique TCR beta chains were counted across the approximately 640 repertoires, and approximately 9.9 million of these chains were shared by at least two donors. To remove PCR and sequencing errors, raw reads were error-corrected and collapsed into unique sequences using a nearest-neighbor algorithm that merged closely related sequences. To assign V, D and J gene segments, CDR3 sequences were aligned to IMGT reference sequences. Each retained sequence needed at least a six-nucleotide match to both a V gene segment and a J gene segment. A rearrangement was called productive if the CDR3 had no stop codons and remained in frame with V and J, and every other rearrangement was called non-productive. CDR3 was defined by IMGT convention, running from the second conserved V-encoded cysteine to the conserved J-encoded phenylalanine. The earlier analysis of a few hundred of the donors excluded any sequence lacking an unambiguous match to a single V gene segment. An earlier analysis of fewer than 650 of the donors classified V segments as functional when productive rearrangements were above 56.7% and as segregating when the standard deviation between donors was above 5%. To diagnose cytomegalovirus status from the catalog of TCR beta chain sequences, a statistical classification framework was built. V and J gene assignment, in a later analysis, came from comparing TCR nucleotide sequences with IMGT/GENE-DB human TR gene sequences. The TCRdist pipeline was used in a later analysis to assign CDR3 sequences and most-parsimonious VDJ recombination scenarios. A later analysis defined each TCR beta chain by its CDR3 amino acid sequence plus V-gene family, and excluded reads lacking a unique V-gene family. As a way to deal with suspected cross-contamination and a sequencing artifact, a later analysis dropped nearly 600 nucleotide sequences that were highly shared and had low generation probability. For each public chain, a later analysis derived a clonal expansion index from normalized ranks of inferred template counts within each repertoire. Generation probabilities in a later analysis came from a VDJ recombination model fitted to out-of-frame rearrangements, and those results were checked against IGoR. In a later analysis, hypergeometric tests were used to score TCR-TCR, TCR-HLA and TCR-CMV co-occurrence, with a repertoire-size bias correction applied to TCR pairs. False discovery rates were estimated in a later analysis by permuting HLA or CMV assignments 20 times. In a later analysis, co-occurring TCRs were grouped using DBSCAN, and TCRdist sequence similarity was added for clustering within HLA-allele-positive subsets. Repertoires with fewer than 30,000 or more than 120,000 public chains were left out of co-occurrence clustering, as were about five repertoires with anomalous nucleotide sharing. TCRdb took this table from immuneACCESS and kept in-frame rearrangements with V and J called. Such tables lack part of the clones; where checked against another copy, unresolved V genes explain under half of the gap, and the rest is unexplained. V and J calls and clone size are copied from that table; D and trimming were computed from the DNA. Within this sample are under 250,000 clones, with around three quarters of them counted one time only. The ten largest clones represent approximately 2% of the sample.

The origin of this receptor is a man aged 25 to 40 in good health and CMV-seronegative. The sample was PBMCs. The chain links TRBV7-3 with TRBJ2-3; TRBD1 is perhaps the D gene, given 5 matching bases. The sequenced DNA: TGTGCCAGCAGCTTCCCGACAGCAGATACGCAGTATTTT. Translated, this is CASSFPTADTQYF.